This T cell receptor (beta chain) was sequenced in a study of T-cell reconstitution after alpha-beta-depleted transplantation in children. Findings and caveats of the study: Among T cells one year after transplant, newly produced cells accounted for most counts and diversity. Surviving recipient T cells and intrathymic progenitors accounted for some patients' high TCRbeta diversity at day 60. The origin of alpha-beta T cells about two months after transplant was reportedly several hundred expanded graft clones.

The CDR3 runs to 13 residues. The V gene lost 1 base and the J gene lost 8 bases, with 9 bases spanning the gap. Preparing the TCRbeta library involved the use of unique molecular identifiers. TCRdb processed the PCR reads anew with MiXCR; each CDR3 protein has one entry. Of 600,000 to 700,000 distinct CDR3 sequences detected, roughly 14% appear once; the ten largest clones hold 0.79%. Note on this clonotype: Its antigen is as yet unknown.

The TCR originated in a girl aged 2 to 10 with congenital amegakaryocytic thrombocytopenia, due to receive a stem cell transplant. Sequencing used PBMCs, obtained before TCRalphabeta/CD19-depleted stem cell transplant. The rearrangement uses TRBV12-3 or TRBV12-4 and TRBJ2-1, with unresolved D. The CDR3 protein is CASSLGRRDEQFF. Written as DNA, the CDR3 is TGTGCCAGCAGTTTAGGCCGGCGCGATGAGCAGTTCTTC.